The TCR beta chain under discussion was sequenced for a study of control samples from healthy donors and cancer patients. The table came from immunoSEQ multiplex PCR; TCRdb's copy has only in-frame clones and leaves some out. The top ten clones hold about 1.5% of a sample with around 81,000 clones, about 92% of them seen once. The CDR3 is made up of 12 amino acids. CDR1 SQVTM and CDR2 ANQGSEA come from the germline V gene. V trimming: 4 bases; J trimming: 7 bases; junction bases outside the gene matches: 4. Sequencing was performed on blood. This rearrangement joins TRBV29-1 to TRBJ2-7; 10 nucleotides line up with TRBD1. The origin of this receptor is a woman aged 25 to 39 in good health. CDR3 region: CSVGQGAEEQYF. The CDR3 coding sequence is TGCAGCGTTGGACAGGGGGCTGAGGAGCAGTACTTC.